This T cell receptor (beta chain) was recorded in a study of technical replicates of blood from a few donors. Sequenced by immunoSEQ multiplex PCR; TCRdb stores in-frame clones only, minus some. The sample lists some 81,000 clones, 75% to 95% occurring once. Sequencing was carried out using T cells isolated from PBMCs. The receptor was derived from a human donor in good health.

CDR3 DNA sequence: TGTGCCAGCAGCTTGGGGCCATACACCGGGGAGCTGTTTTTT. Residues: CASSLGPYTGELFF. The rearrangement links TRBV5-4 to TRBJ2-2; D remains unclear. The CDR3 covers 14 residues. V gave up 0 bases and J gave up 3 bases, with 6 bases separating them. The germline V gene encodes CDR1 SGHNT and CDR2 YYREEE (reference sequence).